The rows below give T cell receptor beta chains drawn from one sample of a study of cytomegalovirus exposure and HLA in healthy donors. The method was immunoSEQ multiplex PCR; TCRdb's version includes in-frame clones alone and lacks a portion of them. This table holds some 55,000 clones. Sequencing was carried out using PBMCs. These receptors were obtained from a middle-aged woman in good health and CMV-seronegative. Each CDR3 is given with its conserved first and last residue. A D gene is named only where the DNA matches it firmly.

v_call	d_call	j_call	cdr3_nt	cdr3_aa
TRBV19	.	TRBJ1-4	TGTGCCAGTAGTATGGGGCAGGGCGATGAAAAACTGTTTTTT	CASSMGQGDEKLFF
TRBV2	TRBD1	TRBJ2-2	TGTGCCAGCAGTGGGGCAGGGGGCTTCGGGGAGCTGTTTTTT	CASSGAGGFGELFF
TRBV30	TRBD1	TRBJ2-3	TGTGCCTGGAGTGCGGGACAGGGGAGTACAGATACGCAGTATTTT	CAWSAGQGSTDTQYF
TRBV5-6	.	TRBJ1-5	TGTGCCAGCAGCTTGGGTCAGAATCAGCCCCAGCATTTT	CASSLGQNQPQHF
TRBV6-5	TRBD2	TRBJ2-2	TGTGCCACTAAAGCGGGGGCAGTGGCCGGGGAGCTGTTTTTT	CATKAGAVAGELFF
TRBV10-3	TRBD1	TRBJ1-1	TGTGCCGGGAGAGACAGGGAAACTGAAGCTTTCTTT	CAGRDRETEAFF
TRBV5-5	.	TRBJ2-2	TGTGCCAGCAGCATATTGGACAGACTCAGCACCGGGGAGCTGTTTTTT	CASSILDRLSTGELFF
TRBV18	.	TRBJ1-5	TGTGCCAGCTCACCCTCTCAGGGCAATCAGCCCCAGCATTTT	CASSPSQGNQPQHF
TRBV5-6	.	TRBJ2-2	TGTGCCAGCAGCCTTAGAGCTGGCACCGGGGAGCTGTTTTTT	CASSLRAGTGELFF
TRBV7-3	.	TRBJ1-1	TGTGCCAGCAGCTTAATACAGGACACTGAAGCTTTCTTT	CASSLIQDTEAFF
TRBV5-1	.	TRBJ1-1	TGCGCCAGCAGCTTGGATCCGGGGGGTGGCACTGAAGCTTTCTTT	CASSLDPGGGTEAFF
TRBV19	TRBD1	TRBJ2-2	TGTGCCAGTAGCCTTGACAGGGCCACCGGGGAGCTGTTTTTT	CASSLDRATGELFF
TRBV14	TRBD1	TRBJ1-2	TGTGCCAGCAGCCTGCGGACAGGGTGGGCGGGGGCGTATGGCTACACCTTC	CASSLRTGWAGAYGYTF
TRBV6-5	TRBD2	TRBJ2-7	TGTGCCAGCAGTTACGTGCTAGCGGGAGCCTACGAGCAGTACTTC	CASSYVLAGAYEQYF
TRBV19	.	TRBJ2-7	TGTGCCAGTAGTACCGGGTTAAATCCCTCCTACGAGCAGTACTTC	CASSTGLNPSYEQYF
TRBV5-1	TRBD2	TRBJ2-5	TGCGCCAGCAGTTCTATTCCGGGACTAGCGGGGGGGCTGACAAAGACCCAGTACTTC	CASSSIPGLAGGLTKTQYF
TRBV5-1	TRBD1	TRBJ2-7	TGCGCCAGCAGCTTGGGACAGGGGCTCGCCTACGAGCAGTACTTC	CASSLGQGLAYEQYF
TRBV7-9	TRBD1	TRBJ1-2	TGTGCCAGCAGCCTCGTTGGGACAGGGATGGACTATGGCTACACCTTC	CASSLVGTGMDYGYTF
TRBV29-1	.	TRBJ1-3	TGCAGCGCCGCTGGGGAGAGACCGGCGGGAAACACCATATATTTT	CSAAGERPAGNTIYF
TRBV2	TRBD2	TRBJ2-1	TGTGCCAGCAGCGTAGTCGGGACTAGCGGGAGAAATGAGCAGTTCTTC	CASSVVGTSGRNEQFF
TRBV19	TRBD1	TRBJ1-5	TGTGCCAGTAGTATGGAGGGGGCCGGCAATCAGCCCCAGCATTTT	CASSMEGAGNQPQHF
TRBV7-2	TRBD1	TRBJ2-7	TGTGCCAGCAGCCTTAGGACAGGACCCGACTACGAGCAGTACTTC	CASSLRTGPDYEQYF
TRBV5-1	.	TRBJ1-2	TGCGCCAGCGGTACTTCGTGGGGCTACACCTTC	CASGTSWGYTF
TRBV28	.	TRBJ2-5	TGTGCCACCCGGGGTCAAGAGACCCAGTACTTC	CATRGQETQYF
TRBV28	TRBD1	TRBJ1-4	TGTGCCAGCAGCTCCCAGGGGGGAAAACTGTTTTTT	CASSSQGGKLFF
TRBV27	.	TRBJ2-7	TGTGCCAGCAGTTTAAAACAGGTGCTAACCTACGAGCAGTACTTC	CASSLKQVLTYEQYF
TRBV19	.	TRBJ2-7	TGTGCCAGTAGTATCAGCGGAGTTGGGGAGCAGTACTTC	CASSISGVGEQYF
TRBV7-2	TRBD1	TRBJ1-2	TGTGCCAGCAGCTTCTCGGGACAGGGGGCTAACTATGGCTACACCTTC	CASSFSGQGANYGYTF
TRBV30	TRBD1	TRBJ1-4	TGTGCCTGGAGGGGACAGTCAACTAATGAAAAACTGTTTTTT	CAWRGQSTNEKLFF
TRBV19	.	TRBJ2-2	TGTGCCACCAAGGGGGACCAGCGGGGATTAAACACCGGGGAGCTGTTTTTT	CATKGDQRGLNTGELFF